This TCR beta chain originates from a study of OX40 agonist ivuxolimab in advanced cancers. Study context: At approximately 80% male, the cohort had a mean age of 60 years, ranging from about 23 to 79.

Sequencing used immunoSEQ multiplex PCR; TCRdb keeps in-frame clones, though not all of them. The sample carries over 70,000 clones, approximately 94% recorded once. From germline, CDR1 is SQVTM and CDR2 ANQGSEA. V lost 5 bases and J lost 1, with 11 bases in between. This CDR3 is built from 13 residues. The receptor comes from an adult with an advanced solid tumor such as melanoma, head and neck, liver or kidney cancer. This chain joins TRBV29-1 and TRBJ1-2; unclear D gene. Sequenced here: CD4+ or CD8+ T cells sorted from blood, sampled in a trial of the OX40 agonist ivuxolimab. The CDR3 sequence: CSVPLFRNYGYTF. In DNA form, the CDR3 reads TGCAGCGTTCCGCTATTCCGTAACTATGGCTACACCTTC.